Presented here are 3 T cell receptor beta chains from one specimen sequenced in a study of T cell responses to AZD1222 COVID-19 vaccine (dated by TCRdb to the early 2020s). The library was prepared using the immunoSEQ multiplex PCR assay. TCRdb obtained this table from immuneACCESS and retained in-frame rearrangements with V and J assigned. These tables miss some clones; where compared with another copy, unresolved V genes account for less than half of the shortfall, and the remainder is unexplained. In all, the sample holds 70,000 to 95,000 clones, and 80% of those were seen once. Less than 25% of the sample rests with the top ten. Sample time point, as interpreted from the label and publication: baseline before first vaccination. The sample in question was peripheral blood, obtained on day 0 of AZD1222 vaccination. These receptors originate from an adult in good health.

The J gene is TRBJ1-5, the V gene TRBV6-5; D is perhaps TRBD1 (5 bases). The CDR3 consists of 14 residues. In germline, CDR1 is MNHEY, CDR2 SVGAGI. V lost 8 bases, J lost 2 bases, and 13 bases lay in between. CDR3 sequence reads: CASRSPGGNQPQHF. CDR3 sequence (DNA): TGTGCCAGCCGATCCCCGGGGGGCAATCAGCCCCAGCATTTT.

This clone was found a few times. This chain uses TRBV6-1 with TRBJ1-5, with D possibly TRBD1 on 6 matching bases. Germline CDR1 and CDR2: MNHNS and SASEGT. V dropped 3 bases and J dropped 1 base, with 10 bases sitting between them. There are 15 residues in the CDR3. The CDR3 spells CASSERGYSNQPQHF. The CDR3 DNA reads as TGTGCCAGCAGTGAGAGGGGGTACAGCAATCAGCCCCAGCATTTT.

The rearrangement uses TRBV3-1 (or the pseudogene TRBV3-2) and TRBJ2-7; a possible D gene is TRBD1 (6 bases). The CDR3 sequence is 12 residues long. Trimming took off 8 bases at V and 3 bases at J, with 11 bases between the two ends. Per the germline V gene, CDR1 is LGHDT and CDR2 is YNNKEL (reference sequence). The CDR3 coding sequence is TGTGCCAGCGCGCAGGGGTACTACGAGCAGTACTTC. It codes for CASAQGYYEQYF.